The T cell receptor (beta chain) under discussion was sequenced for a study of blood T cell repertoires in COVID-19. Study-level information: The study drew acute and convalescent COVID-19 samples from the United States, Italy and Spain. The cDNA or gDNA used as material had been derived from T cells, B-cell-depleted T cells, or PBMCs.

Between the trimmed V and J ends, which lost 2 bases and 2 bases, there was a span of 12 bases. Germline loops: CDR1 SGHVS, CDR2 FQNEAQ. CDR3 size: 15 residues. This clone appeared a few times. Original processing methods: Reference gene primer amplification gave estimated nucleated cell counts. Produced via immunoSEQ multiplex PCR; TCRdb's table is partial and in-frame only. The D gene and trimming were derived from the DNA, and the V and J assignments and clone size from that table. The sample contains around 190,000 clones, roughly 88% of which appear only once. The TCR comes from a human donor in a cohort sampled during active COVID-19. The chain has TRBV7-8 and TRBJ1-2; weak D call: TRBD1 (6 bases). The sample was peripheral blood. This CDR3 reads CASSLSQGPNYGYTF. The CDR3 DNA is TGTGCCAGCAGCTTAAGCCAGGGGCCCAACTATGGCTACACCTTC.